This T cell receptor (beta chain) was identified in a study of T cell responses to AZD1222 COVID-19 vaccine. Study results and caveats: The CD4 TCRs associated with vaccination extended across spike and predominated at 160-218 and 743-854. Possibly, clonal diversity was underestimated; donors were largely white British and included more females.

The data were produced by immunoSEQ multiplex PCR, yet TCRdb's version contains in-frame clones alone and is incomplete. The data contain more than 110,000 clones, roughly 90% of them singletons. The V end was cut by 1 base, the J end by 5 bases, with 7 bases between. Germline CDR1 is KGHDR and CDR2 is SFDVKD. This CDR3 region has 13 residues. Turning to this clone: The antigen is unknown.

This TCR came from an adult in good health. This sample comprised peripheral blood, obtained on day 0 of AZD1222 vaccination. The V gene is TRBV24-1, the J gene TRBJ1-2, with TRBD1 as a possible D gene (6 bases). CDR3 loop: CATSDLQGYGYTF. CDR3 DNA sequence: TGTGCCACCAGTGATTTACAGGGATATGGCTACACCTTC.